This TCR beta chain derives from a study of blood T cell repertoires in COVID-19. Study details: Sites across the United States, Italy and Spain contributed samples from acute and convalescent COVID-19. From T cells, B-cell-depleted T cells, or PBMCs came the material, which was cDNA or gDNA.

As processed by the authors: Counts of nucleated cells, estimated from reference gene primer amplification, were obtained. TCRdb keeps only in-frame clones here, not all; method: immunoSEQ multiplex PCR. That table gives V, J and clone size, and the DNA gave D and trimming. This sample has hundreds of thousands of clones, with just over 85% found just once. Between the trimmed V and J ends, which lost 2 bases and 8 bases, there was a span of 9 bases. The CDR3 consists of 12 residues. Germline CDR1 and CDR2: SSHAT and FNYEAQ (reference sequence). This TCR was sampled from a woman aged 30 to 39 with active or convalescent COVID-19. The rearrangement joins TRBV7-7 to TRBJ1-2, with D perhaps matching TRBD1 (5 bases). Sequenced material: peripheral blood. CDR3 amino acids: CASSLQGRGYTF. The CDR3 nucleotides are TGTGCCAGCAGCTTACAGGGAAGGGGCTACACCTTC.